Listed below are T cell receptor beta chains from one sample, sequenced in a study of Ad26.COV2.S vaccination and SARS-CoV-2 variants. TCRdb's copy holds only in-frame clones and misses some; the assay was immunoSEQ multiplex PCR. The repertoire holds 300,000 to 400,000 clones, with 90% to 95% as singletons. The specimen comprised peripheral blood, sampled after recovery from COVID-19. The receptor source for this set is a human donor who had recovered from COVID-19. Each CDR3 is given with its conserved first and last residue. The D gene is left open where the match is weak. Clone size is shown for a subset of rows, as once, few, many or a class of expanded clone.

cdr3_aa clone_size j_call v_call d_call
CAIRGGNTYNSPLHF NA TRBJ1-6 TRBV10-3 NA
CASTGTGGNKYGYTF NA TRBJ1-2 TRBV7-2 TRBD1
CSVEGWRGRLDTEAFF NA TRBJ1-1 TRBV29-1 TRBD1
CASSPGGGEQYF few TRBJ2-7 TRBV19 TRBD1
CASSEGGGTRLPEAFF few TRBJ1-1 TRBV6-1 NA
CASSLSSNEQFF NA TRBJ2-1 TRBV5-1 NA
CASSLTAGEAGELFF NA TRBJ2-2 TRBV5-1 TRBD2
CASSVRDSENYGYTF NA TRBJ1-2 TRBV9 TRBD1
CASSSRQGNYGYTF NA TRBJ1-2 TRBV14 TRBD1
CASSRSDRASQPQHF NA TRBJ1-5 TRBV6-5 TRBD1
CASSGGKTTQYF NA TRBJ2-5 TRBV9 NA
CASSGGGAGERNTIYF NA TRBJ1-3 TRBV2 NA
CARRVIRDREGNTIYF NA TRBJ1-3 TRBV2 TRBD1
CASSFGGSNQPQHF NA TRBJ1-5 TRBV27 NA
CASSGAGQVRGEAFF once TRBJ1-1 TRBV2 NA
CASSYGAEAFF NA TRBJ1-1 TRBV6-2/TRBV6-3 NA
CASNGGYNEQFF NA TRBJ2-1 TRBV19 TRBD2
CASSEVMGQATYSNQPQHF many TRBJ1-5 TRBV6-1 NA
CASNIDEQYF NA TRBJ2-7 TRBV10-2 NA
CATSDYRDREAQFF NA TRBJ2-1 TRBV24-1 TRBD1
CASSSDRVSPLHF NA TRBJ1-6 TRBV6-2/TRBV6-3 TRBD1
CASRVGGPVEQYF NA TRBJ2-7 TRBV2 NA
CASTDPGRGFGYTF NA TRBJ1-2 TRBV7-9 NA
CASSLFGGLTNTGELFF NA TRBJ2-2 TRBV7-3 NA
CASSLGQGKRDIQYF NA TRBJ2-4 TRBV7-6 NA
CASKTGPFEAFF NA TRBJ1-1 TRBV27 NA
CASSQGSGWDTQYF NA TRBJ2-3 TRBV4-1 NA
CASSFQGADGYTF NA TRBJ1-2 TRBV3-1/TRBV3-2 TRBD1
CASSPTRRGGNSKETQYF NA TRBJ2-5 TRBV9 TRBD2
CATSRARLLSGNTIYF NA TRBJ1-3 TRBV15 NA
CASSLGSIGAGSYEQYF NA TRBJ2-7 TRBV5-1 NA
CASSEASTPLHF NA TRBJ1-6 TRBV6-1 NA
CASSFRASGGADFF NA TRBJ2-1 TRBV7-2 TRBD2